A single sample gave rise to the 24 T cell receptor beta chains below, sequenced in a study of T cell responses to AZD1222 COVID-19 vaccine. Here immunoSEQ multiplex PCR was the method, and the copy in TCRdb shows in-frame clones only, minus some. Of 35,000 or so clones detected, approximately 91% appear once; the ten largest clones hold roughly 7%. The source was peripheral blood, collected on day 0 of AZD1222 vaccination. The receptors were sampled from an adult in good health.

J is TRBJ2-1 and V is TRBV6-2 or TRBV6-3; the D is unclear. CDR1 MNHEY and CDR2 SVGEGT come from the germline V gene. Trimming stripped 5 bases from V and 8 bases from J, with 7 bases between. This CDR3 is 11 amino acids long. The CDR3 loop reads CASSPWDEQFF. The CDR3 DNA reads TGTGCCAGCAGTCCCTGGGATGAGCAGTTCTTC.

A few counts support this clone. The chain uses TRBV15 and TRBJ1-6; D gene ambiguous. From germline, CDR1 is LNHNV and CDR2 YYDKDF (reference sequence). V was pared by 0 bases and J by 5 bases, with 11 bases between. This CDR3 has 16 amino acids. CDR3: CATSRDWARNNSPLHF. CDR3 sequence (DNA): TGTGCCACCAGCAGAGATTGGGCACGGAATAATTCACCCCTCCACTTT.

This chain joins TRBV25-1 and TRBJ1-5, with D tentatively TRBD1 (5 bases). The germline V gene encodes CDR1 MGHDK and CDR2 SYGVNS. The ends were cut back, 1 base at V and 3 bases at J, with 13 bases in the middle. The CDR3 runs to 16 residues. CDR3 DNA: TGTGCCAGCAGTGAATTGGGGACGGGGGACAATCAGCCCCAGCATTTT. Protein: CASSELGTGDNQPQHF.

The V call is TRBV24-1, the J call TRBJ2-1; 11 nucleotides match TRBD2. The germline V gene encodes CDR1 KGHDR and CDR2 SFDVKD. V was clipped by 1 base and J by 8 bases; unmatched bases: 6. This CDR3 spans 16 amino acids. The CDR3 is CATSDFLAGGPYEQFF. As DNA, the CDR3 is TGTGCCACCAGTGATTTTTTAGCGGGAGGGCCGTATGAGCAGTTCTTC.

The chain carries TRBV28 and TRBJ2-7; D not certain. V was trimmed by 7 bases and J by 5 bases, leaving 18 bases between them. Germline CDR1 and CDR2: MDHEN and SYDVKM. The CDR3 length is 14 residues. The chain's CDR3 is CASIPWGSIHEQYF. DNA for the CDR3: TGTGCCAGCATACCTTGGGGTAGCATCCACGAGCAGTACTTC.

The J gene is TRBJ1-2, the V gene TRBV12-1; no check of the table's D call, TRBD1, against the DNA was made. TRBV12-1 is flagged as a pseudogene. The length of the CDR3 is 15 residues. The CDR3 loop is CASSLDRDNIWGYTF. The CDR3, as DNA: TGTGCCAGCAGCTTGGACAGGGATAATATTTGGGGCTACACCTTC.

J is TRBJ2-1 and V is TRBV6-9; 7 nucleotides match TRBD2. Germline V lookup: CDR1 MNHGY, CDR2 SVAAGI. This CDR3 comprises 18 residues. The V and J ends lost 7 bases and 0 bases, in that order; junction bases with no gene match: 15. DNA for the CDR3: TGTGCCAGCAACCACCGAACTAGCGTAGTTAGCTCCTACAATGAGCAGTTCTTC. It translates to CASNHRTSVVSSYNEQFF.

The V call is TRBV4-1, the J call TRBJ2-5, with D perhaps matching TRBD2 (6 bases). CDR1 is MGHRA and CDR2 is YSYEKL in the germline V gene. The CDR3 contains 19 residues. The V end was cut by 1 base, the J end by 5 bases, with 26 bases between. The CDR3 region is CASSQVYVVRGSGGETQYF. Here the CDR3 DNA reads TGCGCCAGCAGCCAAGTCTACGTCGTGAGGGGCAGTGGGGGGGAGACCCAGTACTTC.

This clone has a handful of counts. V and J are TRBV7-9 and TRBJ1-1; TRBD1 matches 10 bases. Germline V gives CDR1 SEHNR, CDR2 FQNEAQ (reference sequence). The CDR3 has 15 amino acids. The V segment lost 3 bases and the J segment 3 bases; nucleotides outside the gene matches: 4. The CDR3 is CASSFPDRGDTEAFF. CDR3 bases: TGTGCCAGCAGCTTTCCGGACAGGGGGGACACTGAAGCTTTCTTT.

This chain uses TRBV18 with TRBJ1-5; D not resolved. This CDR3 contains 16 residues. The V gene lost 6 bases and the J gene lost 4 bases, with 19 bases spanning the gap. From germline, CDR1 is KGHSH and CDR2 LQKENI. CDR3 loop: CASSPTDLGLNQPQHF. Here the CDR3 DNA reads TGTGCCAGCTCTCCGACTGACTTAGGACTGAATCAGCCCCAGCATTTT.

This clone was picked up a small number of times. The V call is TRBV5-1, the J call TRBJ1-1, with a tentative D call TRBD1 (5 bases). The V end was cut by 4 bases, the J end by 5 bases, with 12 bases between. The CDR3 totals 13 residues. Germline CDR1 and CDR2: SGHRS and YFSETQ. CDR3 sequence reads: CASSAGGKTEAFF. The CDR3 DNA is TGCGCCAGCAGCGCCGGGGGAAAAACTGAAGCTTTCTTT.

This clone was seen just once. V is TRBV29-1 and J is TRBJ2-1, with 14 nucleotides matching TRBD2. Germline CDR1 SQVTM, CDR2 ANQGSEA. This CDR3 comprises 17 residues. V shed 0 bases, J shed 8 bases, and the junction held 9 bases outside the gene matches. The CDR3 DNA is TGCAGCGTTGAAGACCCCGGGACTAGCGGGAGTCTTGATGAGCAGTTCTTC. Amino acid sequence: CSVEDPGTSGSLDEQFF.

This clone was recorded once. The chain is built from TRBV19 and TRBJ1-5, with D perhaps TRBD1 (6 bases). Trimming stripped 6 bases from V and 9 bases from J, with 15 bases between. The CDR3 is 13 amino acids. Per the germline V gene, CDR1 is LNHDA and CDR2 is SQIVND (reference sequence). The CDR3 sequence: CASRRDTTSPQHF. The DNA of the CDR3 is TGTGCCAGTAGACGGGACACAACGTCGCCCCAGCATTTT.

V gene TRBV6-2 or TRBV6-3 combines with J gene TRBJ2-1; 11 nucleotides align to TRBD2. The CDR3 is 19 amino acids. V was clipped by 2 bases and J by 2 bases; unmatched bases: 11. The germline gives CDR1 MNHEY, CDR2 SVGEGT. DNA for the CDR3: TGTGCCAGCAGTTACCTAGGGACTAGCGGCGGAGTACCCTACAATGAGCAGTTCTTC. It translates to CASSYLGTSGGVPYNEQFF.

The V gene is TRBV4-2, the J gene TRBJ1-6; no clear D gene. The CDR3 has 14 residues. Germline V gives CDR1 LGHNA, CDR2 YNFKEQ. V was shortened by 5 bases and J by 5 bases, with 10 bases between the two germline ends. DNA of the CDR3: TGTGCCAGCAGCTCCCGCTCGAATAATTCACCCCTCCACTTT. Amino acids: CASSSRSNNSPLHF.

The chain carries TRBV5-4 and TRBJ1-3; tentative D call: TRBD1 (6 bases). V lost 10 bases and J lost 2, with 13 bases in between. CDR3 length: 13 residues. Germline values: CDR1 SGHNT, CDR2 YYREEE (reference sequence). CDR3 DNA sequence: TGTGCCTGGGGGCTGGGGGCTGGAAACACCATATATTTT. This encodes CAWGLGAGNTIYF.

CDR3 in amino acids: CASSLGPNEKLFF. Written as DNA, the CDR3 is TGTGCCAGCAGTTTGGGCCCAAATGAAAAACTGTTTTTT. This chain uses TRBV12-3 or TRBV12-4 with TRBJ1-4; D ambiguous. The CDR3 runs to 13 residues. Deletions cut 3 bases from V and 5 bases from J, with 7 bases between.

The chain joins TRBV27 to TRBJ2-7, with TRBD2 matching over 9 bases. The CDR3 contains 17 residues. After removal of 4 bases from V and 5 bases from J, the junction contained 15 bases not matched to a gene. Germline V gene data show CDR1 as MNHEY and CDR2 as SMNVEV (reference sequence). CDR3 amino acids: CASSSGRKGLAFHEQYF. For the CDR3, the DNA is TGTGCCAGCAGTTCAGGAAGGAAGGGACTAGCTTTCCACGAGCAGTACTTC.

This clone appeared once. V and J are TRBV6-5 and TRBJ1-1; D is possibly TRBD1 (6 bases). The germline CDR1 and CDR2 sequences are MNHEY and SVGAGI. Trimming removed 6 bases at V and 0 bases at J, with 11 bases between. This CDR3 contains 14 residues. This chain's CDR3 is CASRRTALNTEAFF. In nucleotides, the CDR3 is TGTGCCAGCAGAAGGACAGCCTTGAACACTGAAGCTTTCTTT.

A few counts support this clone. This chain joins TRBV2 and TRBJ2-2; D unclear. CDR1 and CDR2 from the germline V gene are SNHLY and FYNNEI. V was cut by 4 bases and J by 4 bases, with 7 bases left in between. The CDR3 is 13 amino acids. The CDR3, as DNA: TGTGCCAGCAGTGGATGGGGCACCGGGGAGCTGTTTTTT. The encoded protein is CASSGWGTGELFF.

In its sample, this clone was seen once. V usage is TRBV29-1 and J usage is TRBJ2-7, with 9 bases matching TRBD2. Germline CDR1 reads SQVTM; CDR2 reads ANQGSEA. The CDR3 covers 13 residues. CDR3 loop: CSGASGRWNEQYF. The CDR3, as DNA: TGCAGTGGAGCAAGCGGGAGGTGGAACGAGCAGTACTTC.

This clone turned up a few times. The J gene is TRBJ2-2, the V gene TRBV29-1; the match to TRBD1 covers 8 bases. J gave up 8 bases and V 4 bases, and 6 bases lay outside the gene matches. Germline assignment: CDR1 SQVTM and CDR2 ANQGSEA. The CDR3 covers 13 residues. The CDR3 reads CSVGQGAVGELFF. The CDR3 DNA reads as TGCAGCGTTGGTCAGGGGGCGGTTGGGGAGCTGTTTTTT.

This chain uses TRBV5-5 with TRBJ1-5, with D maybe TRBD1 (6 bases). CDR3 length equals 14 residues. Trimming pared 4 bases from V and 6 bases from J, leaving 14 bases between. Per germline, CDR1 SGHKS and CDR2 YYEKEE (reference sequence). CDR3 coding DNA: TGTGCCAGCAGCCCGGACAGTCTTGGTCAGCCCCAGCATTTT. It yields the protein CASSPDSLGQPQHF.

The chain uses TRBV2 and TRBJ1-5; 8 bases line up with TRBD1. The CDR3 contains 15 residues. The germline V gene has CDR1 SNHLY and CDR2 FYNNEI. The V and J ends lost 6 bases and 3 bases, in that order; junction bases with no gene match: 7. The CDR3 protein is CASRPMGQVNQPQHF. The CDR3 nucleotides read TGTGCCAGCAGGCCCATGGGACAGGTCAATCAGCCCCAGCATTTT.